These 17 T cell receptor beta chains were all obtained from the same sample, sequenced in a study of T-cell reconstitution after alpha-beta-depleted transplantation in children. This sample's TCRbeta library carried unique molecular identifier barcodes. TCRdb re-called the PCR reads with MiXCR, one entry per CDR3 protein. The sample lists fewer than 1 million distinct CDR3 sequences, 15% to 20% seen once, with about 5% in the top ten. The source material was PBMCs, mostly from graft donor cells, sampled 360 days after TCRalphabeta/CD19-depleted stem cell transplant. Receptor source: a male patient under 18 who had a stem cell transplant for acute lymphoblastic leukemia, so the T cells may come from the graft donor.

This clonotype was recorded a few times. V gene TRBV7-2 combines with J gene TRBJ2-1; 9 bases line up with TRBD2. The germline V gene encodes CDR1 SGHTA and CDR2 FQGNSA. V lost 5 bases to trimming and J lost 6 bases; unmatched junction nucleotides: 11. The CDR3 sequence is 16 residues long. CDR3 bases: TGTGCCAGCAGCCCTAGGGGCGGGAGGGATGGCAATGAGCAGTTCTTC. Translating gives CASSPRGGRDGNEQFF.

The V call is TRBV5-1, the J call TRBJ1-1, with 9 bases lining up with TRBD1. The CDR3 spans 15 residues. Per the germline V gene, CDR1 is SGHRS and CDR2 is YFSETQ. V shed 3 bases and J 5 bases; nucleotides not matched to a gene: 8. The CDR3 DNA sequence: TGCGCCAGCAGCTGGACACAGGGGGCCGGGACTGAAGCTTTCTTT. Translating gives CASSWTQGAGTEAFF.

V and J are TRBV7-9 and TRBJ2-1; 14 bases line up with TRBD2. The trim removed 7 bases at V and 7 bases at J, leaving 3 bases unmatched. From germline, CDR1 is SEHNR and CDR2 FQNEAQ (reference sequence). The CDR3 runs to 14 residues. The CDR3 coding sequence is TGTGCCAGCACCCGGACTAGCGGGAGGAATGAGCAGTTCTTC. Translated: CASTRTSGRNEQFF.

The V call is TRBV5-1, the J call TRBJ2-1; D unclear. CDR3 length equals 16 residues. Germline V gives CDR1 SGHRS, CDR2 YFSETQ. V lost 0 bases and J lost 6, with 16 bases in between. In DNA form, the CDR3 reads TGCGCCAGCAGCTTGGGTAGGCCCGACATTTCCAATGAGCAGTTCTTC. Translation gives CASSLGRPDISNEQFF.

This chain links TRBV27 with TRBJ2-7; D gene unclear. This CDR3 region has 14 residues. Trimming pared 2 bases from V and 0 bases from J, leaving 8 bases between. Germline V gene sequence: CDR1 MNHEY, CDR2 SMNVEV (reference sequence). This chain's CDR3 is CASSLKAHSYEQYF. The CDR3 DNA sequence: TGTGCCAGCAGTTTAAAGGCCCACTCCTACGAGCAGTACTTC.

This clonotype was detected a few times. This rearrangement joins TRBV10-2 to TRBJ1-1; D gene ambiguous. The germline V gene encodes CDR1 WSHSY and CDR2 SAAADI. V dropped 5 bases and J dropped 3 bases, with 13 bases sitting between them. This CDR3 comprises 14 residues. The CDR3 region is CASSITRLDTEAFF. The CDR3 nucleotides read TGCGCCAGCAGTATTACCCGGCTGGACACTGAAGCTTTCTTT.

This clonotype turned up a few times. The CDR3 protein is CASSSLDRVKSSEQFF. The CDR3 DNA is TGTGCCAGCAGCTCCTTGGACAGGGTTAAATCTAGTGAGCAGTTCTTC. The rearrangement links TRBV7-9 to TRBJ2-1, with TRBD1 matching 8 bases. Trimming removed 4 bases from V and 9 bases from J; junction bases left unmatched: 14. Germline CDR1 is SEHNR and CDR2 is FQNEAQ (reference sequence). This CDR3 is 16 amino acids long. The full variable domain, in which reference TRBV7-9 and TRBJ2-1 provide the parts outside the CDR3, is DTGVSQNPRHKITKRGQNVTFRCDPISEHNRLYWYRQTLGQGPEFLTYFQNEAQLEKSRLLSDRFSAERPKGSFSTLEIQRTEQGDSAMYLCASSSLDRVKSSEQFFGPGTRLTVL.

The V gene is TRBV5-6, the J gene TRBJ2-1; TRBD1 is a possible D gene (7 bases). The CDR3 is 15 amino acids. Trimming took off 5 bases at V and 3 bases at J, with 15 bases between the two ends. CDR1 is SGHDT and CDR2 is YYEEEE in the germline V gene. The CDR3 sequence: CASRFQGGLYNEQFF. The CDR3 DNA is TGTGCCAGCAGGTTCCAGGGGGGCCTCTACAATGAGCAGTTCTTC. The full variable domain, rest sourced from reference TRBV5-6 and TRBJ2-1, is DAGVTQSPTHLIKTRGQQVTLRCSPKSGHDTVSWYQQALGQGPQFIFQYYEEEERQRGNFPDRFSGHQFPNYSSELNVNALLLGDSALYLCASRFQGGLYNEQFFGPGTRLTVL.

The gene calls are TRBV7-3 and TRBJ2-1, with 8 nucleotides matching TRBD1. Unmatched junction bases numbered 12, after V lost 5 bases and J lost 9 bases. Per germline, CDR1 SGHTA and CDR2 FQGTGA. The CDR3 is 15 residues long. CDR3 in DNA: TGTGCCAGCAGCCGGACAGGGAGGAGTGGTGGTGAGCAGTTCTTC. Translation: CASSRTGRSGGEQFF. Drawing the rest from reference TRBV7-3 and TRBJ2-1, the complete variable domain is GAGVSQTPSNKVTEKGKYVELRCDPISGHTALYWYRQSLGQGPEFLIYFQGTGAADDSGLPNDRFFAVRPEGSVSTLKIQRTERGDSAVYLCASSRTGRSGGEQFFGPGTRLTVL.

The J gene is TRBJ1-1, the V gene TRBV12-3 or TRBV12-4, with 9 positions matching TRBD1. After removal of 3 bases from V and 6 bases from J, the junction contained 17 bases not matched to a gene. There are 18 residues in the CDR3. CDR3 nucleotides: TGTGCCAGCAGTTTCATGGGACAGGGTAGGAAGAGGGATCCTGAAGCTTTCTTT. Protein product: CASSFMGQGRKRDPEAFF.

The rearrangement joins TRBV29-1 to TRBJ2-1, with 10 bases identical to TRBD2. J was trimmed by 2 bases and V by 2 bases; bases with no gene match: 0. This CDR3 is built from 14 residues. CDR1 and CDR2 (germline): SQVTM, ANQGSEA. The CDR3 protein is CSVELAGAYNEQFF. CDR3 nucleotides: TGCAGCGTTGAACTAGCGGGAGCCTACAATGAGCAGTTCTTC.

The chain links TRBV20-1 to TRBJ2-3; D not certain. The V and J ends lost 6 bases and 0 bases respectively, with 25 bases between them. Germline V gives CDR1 DFQATT, CDR2 SNEGSKA (reference sequence). This CDR3 is 18 amino acids long. CDR3 DNA: TGCAGTGCGACCTCGCGGCGGACCCAGATGATTAGCACAGATACGCAGTATTTT. This sequence encodes CSATSRRTQMISTDTQYF.

The chain recombines TRBV7-9 with TRBJ2-3; no definite D call. In germline, CDR1 is SEHNR, CDR2 FQNEAQ (reference sequence). The CDR3 length is 13 residues. The germline V and J ends were trimmed by 8 bases and 1 base, with 10 bases remaining between them. Written as DNA, the CDR3 is TGTGCCAGCGTACGGACGGGCACAGATACGCAGTATTTT. This sequence encodes CASVRTGTDTQYF. The entire variable domain, with the rest obtained from reference TRBV7-9 and TRBJ2-3, is as follows: DTGVSQNPRHKITKRGQNVTFRCDPISEHNRLYWYRQTLGQGPEFLTYFQNEAQLEKSRLLSDRFSAERPKGSFSTLEIQRTEQGDSAMYLCASVRTGTDTQYFGPGTRLTVL.

In this sample, this clonotype turned up a few times. The chain uses TRBV25-1 and TRBJ1-6, with D unclear. Trimming took 2 bases from V and 9 from J, leaving 8 bases between them. The CDR3 is made up of 13 amino acids. Germline V gives CDR1 MGHDK, CDR2 SYGVNS. This CDR3 is CASSERGPSPLHF. The CDR3 nucleotides read TGTGCCAGCAGTGAAAGAGGGCCTTCACCCCTCCACTTT.

The chain is built from TRBV20-1 and TRBJ2-3; 7 bases line up with TRBD1. V trimming: 0 bases; J trimming: 0 bases; junction bases outside the gene matches: 9. CDR1 and CDR2 from the germline V gene are DFQATT and SNEGSKA (reference sequence). The CDR3 extends over 17 amino acids. The CDR3 region is CSAREKPTGSSTDTQYF. In DNA form, the CDR3 reads TGCAGTGCTAGAGAGAAGCCGACAGGGTCCAGCACAGATACGCAGTATTTT.

This clonotype was seen a few times. The chain links TRBV12-3 or TRBV12-4 to TRBJ2-7, with 8 bases fitting TRBD1. The CDR3 loop spans 16 amino acids. Trimming at V came to 5 bases and at J to 2 bases, leaving 11 bases not matched to a gene. The CDR3 bases are TGTGCCAGCAGTCCTAGGACAGGGCGGATGCCCTACGAGCAGTACTTC. It encodes CASSPRTGRMPYEQYF.

This clonotype was seen a few times. This rearrangement joins TRBV5-1 to TRBJ2-7; no definite D call. Looked up from germline, CDR1 is SGHRS and CDR2 is YFSETQ. The length of the CDR3 is 16 residues. The V end was cut by 0 bases, the J end by 0 bases, with 13 bases between. CDR3: CASSLAGLLSSYEQYF. CDR3 nucleotide sequence: TGCGCCAGCAGCTTGGCGGGTCTACTAAGCTCCTACGAGCAGTACTTC.